Below, 27 T cell receptor beta chains from the same sample are listed, as sequenced in a study of cytomegalovirus exposure and HLA in healthy donors. 60 Vbeta and 13 Jbeta primers were used in PCR. Sequenced by immunoSEQ multiplex PCR; TCRdb stores in-frame clones only, minus some. Its listing shows 200,000 to 250,000 clones. The sequenced sample consisted of PBMCs. Every receptor here comes from a girl aged 2 to 9 in good health and CMV-seropositive.

The chain recombines TRBV6-1 with TRBJ1-2; 7 bases are a match to TRBD1. The CDR3 has 14 amino acids. Per germline, CDR1 MNHNS and CDR2 SASEGT. V lost 7 bases to trimming and J lost 3 bases; unmatched junction nucleotides: 8. The CDR3 sequence is CASTGQTPHYGYTF. In DNA form, the CDR3 reads TGTGCCAGCACGGGACAGACCCCCCACTATGGCTACACCTTC.

V usage is TRBV5-4 and J usage is TRBJ2-3; TRBD1 is a possible D gene (6 bases). CDR1 is SGHNT and CDR2 is YYREEE in the germline V gene (reference sequence). V was pared by 2 bases and J by 2 bases, with 12 bases between. There are 15 residues in the CDR3. The CDR3 DNA reads as TGTGCCAGCAGCTTTTCAACAGGGTACACAGATACGCAGTATTTT. This encodes CASSFSTGYTDTQYF.

The chain's CDR3 is CASRTSGSYNEQFF. The CDR3 DNA reads as TGTGCCAGCAGAACTAGCGGGAGTTACAATGAGCAGTTCTTC. This sequence joins TRBV28 and TRBJ2-1; TRBD2 agrees at 11 bases. The J segment lost 4 bases and the V segment lost 6 bases, leaving 2 bases of the junction unmatched. Germline CDR1 is MDHEN and CDR2 is SYDVKM. This CDR3 has 14 amino acids. The full variable domain, in which reference TRBV28 and TRBJ2-1 provide the parts outside the CDR3, is DVKVTQSSRYLVKRTGEKVFLECVQDMDHENMFWYRQDPGLGLRLIYFSYDVKMKEKGDIPEGYSVSREKKERFSLILESASTNQTSMYLCASRTSGSYNEQFFGPGTRLTVL.

This chain uses TRBV2 with TRBJ2-2; 7 bases match TRBD1. After removal of 5 bases from V and 7 bases from J, the junction contained 4 bases not matched to a gene. Germline V gene data show CDR1 as SNHLY and CDR2 as FYNNEI. This CDR3 region has 13 residues. The CDR3 loop is CASSHNRGGELFF. For the CDR3, the DNA is TGTGCCAGCAGTCACAACAGGGGCGGGGAGCTGTTTTTT.

The chain couples TRBV28 to TRBJ1-5, with D possibly matching TRBD1 (6 bases). Between the trimmed V and J ends, which lost 5 bases and 3 bases, there was a span of 23 bases. This CDR3 has 18 amino acids. Germline assignment: CDR1 MDHEN and CDR2 SYDVKM. The CDR3 DNA follows: TGTGCCAGCAGTCGGGACATGGGGAATGTAAGAATCAATCAGCCCCAGCATTTT. It codes for CASSRDMGNVRINQPQHF.

The genes are TRBV13 and TRBJ2-7; 7 nucleotides match TRBD2. With V trimmed by 2 bases and J by 5 bases, 12 bases remained unmatched. The CDR3 extends over 16 amino acids. The germline V gene has CDR1 PRHDT and CDR2 FYEKMQ (reference sequence). The CDR3 protein is CASSLWGRANSDEQYF. CDR3 DNA: TGTGCCAGCAGCTTATGGGGGAGGGCTAATTCGGACGAGCAGTACTTC.

The J gene is TRBJ1-1, the V gene TRBV4-1, with D possibly being TRBD1 (5 bases). CDR1 and CDR2 from the germline V gene are MGHRA and YSYEKL. Trimming shortened V by 2 bases and J by 2 bases, and 15 bases separated the two germline ends. This CDR3 has 16 amino acids. CDR3 in amino acids: CASSQIGGYGNTEAFF. CDR3 in DNA: TGCGCCAGCAGCCAAATTGGGGGGTATGGCAACACTGAAGCTTTCTTT.

The chain is built from TRBV9 and TRBJ1-2, with 8 bases fitting TRBD1. Germline V gene lookup returns CDR1 SGDLS and CDR2 YYNGEE. Trimming at V came to 4 bases and at J to 4 bases, leaving 6 bases not matched to a gene. CDR3 size: 14 residues. This CDR3 reads CASSSKTGVYGYTF. DNA for the CDR3: TGTGCCAGCAGCTCCAAGACAGGGGTCTATGGCTACACCTTC.

The J gene is TRBJ1-5, the V gene TRBV29-1; D is unresolved. The CDR3 runs 12 residues. Germline CDR1 SQVTM, CDR2 ANQGSEA. V was clipped by 6 bases and J by 2 bases, with 8 bases between them. The DNA of the CDR3 is TGCAGCGTCGGAGACGGCAATCAGCCCCAGCATTTT. Translation gives CSVGDGNQPQHF. Looking up the rest from reference TRBV29-1 and TRBJ1-5 gives the full variable domain: SAVISQKPSRDICQRGTSLTIQCQVDSQVTMMFWYRQQPGQSLTLIATANQGSEATYESGFVIDKFPISRPNLTFSTLTVSNMSPEDSSIYLCSVGDGNQPQHFGDGTRLSIL.

This chain's CDR3 is CASGMGQGAGDTQYF. CDR3 DNA sequence: TGCGCCAGCGGTATGGGACAGGGGGCGGGAGATACGCAGTATTTT. The chain joins TRBV5-1 to TRBJ2-3; TRBD1 matches at 12 bases. J lost 5 bases, V lost 7 bases, and 8 bases had no gene match. This CDR3 comprises 15 residues. The germline gives CDR1 SGHRS, CDR2 YFSETQ.

The chain combines TRBV29-1 with TRBJ2-1; 8 bases are shared with TRBD1. The CDR3 consists of 14 residues. V was clipped by 7 bases and J by 6 bases; unmatched bases: 11. CDR1 SQVTM and CDR2 ANQGSEA come from the germline V gene. CDR3 DNA sequence: TGCAGCGAACAGAGACAGGGGAGGAGCAATGAGCAGTTCTTC. Its translation: CSEQRQGRSNEQFF.

CDR3 nucleotides: TGTGCCAGCAGCCAGGATTGGACAGGGGTTAATGGCTACACCTTC. Its protein is CASSQDWTGVNGYTF. V is TRBV5-4 and J is TRBJ1-2, with 9 nucleotides matching TRBD1. J gave up 6 bases and V 4 bases, and 10 bases lay outside the gene matches. Germline V lookup: CDR1 SGHNT, CDR2 YYREEE (reference sequence). The CDR3 has 15 residues. The variable domain in full, with the rest retrieved from reference TRBV5-4 and TRBJ1-2, is ETGVTQSPTHLIKTRGQQVTLRCSSQSGHNTVSWYQQALGQGPQFIFQYYREEENGRGNFPPRFSGLQFPNYSSELNVNALELDDSALYLCASSQDWTGVNGYTFGSGTRLTVV.

The gene calls are TRBV7-9 and TRBJ2-4; TRBD2 matches at 7 bases. Germline V lookup: CDR1 SEHNR, CDR2 FQNEAQ (reference sequence). The CDR3 spans 17 residues. Trimming took 5 bases from V and 5 from J; bases not matched to a gene: 15. CDR3 amino acids: CASSQIVREYGENIQYF. The CDR3 nucleotides are TGTGCCAGCAGCCAAATCGTGCGGGAGTATGGCGAAAACATTCAGTACTTC.

V gene TRBV5-5 combines with J gene TRBJ2-5; D unresolved. The CDR3 is made up of 13 amino acids. Trimming took off 1 base at V and 1 base at J, with 5 bases between the two ends. In germline, CDR1 is SGHKS, CDR2 YYEKEE (reference sequence). The CDR3 coding sequence is TGTGCCAGCAGCTTGCCGGGCCAAGAGACCCAGTACTTC. Encoded protein: CASSLPGQETQYF.

The chain has TRBV7-2 and TRBJ2-7, with TRBD2 matching 14 bases. V trimming: 1 base; J trimming: 4 bases; junction bases outside the gene matches: 6. Germline lookup yields CDR1 SGHTA and CDR2 FQGNSA. This CDR3 spans 17 amino acids. Written as DNA, the CDR3 is TGTGCCAGCAGCTTAGGGGGGACTAGCGGGAGTCCTTACGAGCAGTACTTC. Residues: CASSLGGTSGSPYEQYF.

The chain employs TRBV11-2 and TRBJ2-5; D uncertain. The J call could be wrong; TRBJ2-7 is a better fit for the DNA end. This CDR3 comprises 12 residues. CDR1 SGHAT and CDR2 FQNNGV come from the germline V gene. In DNA, the CDR3 is TGTGCCAGCAGCTTATCCTCCATCGAGCAGTACTTC. This encodes CASSLSSIEQYF.

The chain uses TRBV27 and TRBJ2-7; TRBD2 agrees at 7 bases. CDR3 length: 15 residues. V lost 3 bases to trimming and J lost 6 bases; unmatched junction nucleotides: 11. The V gene's germline CDR1 is MNHEY and CDR2 SMNVEV (reference sequence). CDR3 loop: CASSLLGLGSSEQYF. The CDR3 nucleotides read TGTGCCAGCAGTTTGCTAGGACTAGGGTCGAGCGAGCAGTACTTC.

The chain carries TRBV7-2 and TRBJ1-1; D is unclear. V lost 8 bases, J lost 6 bases, and 13 bases lay in between. The CDR3 is made up of 12 amino acids. Germline V gene sequence: CDR1 SGHTA, CDR2 FQGNSA. The CDR3 here is CASLRSRAEAFF. CDR3 coding DNA: TGTGCCAGCTTAAGGAGTAGAGCTGAAGCTTTCTTT.

This chain connects TRBV27 to TRBJ2-1, with unresolved D. The CDR3 runs 11 residues. Germline lookup yields CDR1 MNHEY and CDR2 SMNVEV (reference sequence). Trimming took off 8 bases at V and 7 bases at J, with 9 bases between the two ends. The CDR3 bases are TGTGCCAGCCTCGACGGGAATGAGCAGTTCTTC. This sequence encodes CASLDGNEQFF.

The gene calls are TRBV7-9 and TRBJ1-1; D is ambiguous. Trimming stripped 5 bases from V and 7 bases from J, with 11 bases between. Germline assignment: CDR1 SEHNR and CDR2 FQNEAQ (reference sequence). The CDR3 sequence is 12 residues long. The CDR3 region has the DNA TGTGCCAGCAGCGTTATCGGGAATGAAGCTTTCTTT. As protein: CASSVIGNEAFF.

V gene TRBV28 combines with J gene TRBJ2-3; 7 nucleotides align to TRBD2. From germline, CDR1 is MDHEN and CDR2 SYDVKM. The CDR3 contains 15 residues. V shed 3 bases and J 2 bases; nucleotides not matched to a gene: 5. The DNA for the CDR3 is TGTGCCAGCAGTTTGGAGCGGGACTACACAGATACGCAGTATTTT. Translating gives CASSLERDYTDTQYF. Full variable domain (rest looked up from reference TRBV28 and TRBJ2-3): DVKVTQSSRYLVKRTGEKVFLECVQDMDHENMFWYRQDPGLGLRLIYFSYDVKMKEKGDIPEGYSVSREKKERFSLILESASTNQTSMYLCASSLERDYTDTQYFGPGTRLTVL.

The CDR3 sequence: CASSLMTSAGNTIYF. CDR3 nucleotide sequence: TGCGCCAGCAGCTTGATGACCAGCGCCGGAAACACCATATATTTT. The chain is built from TRBV5-1 and TRBJ1-3, with D unresolved. V was trimmed by 1 base and J by 4 bases, leaving 12 bases between them. Germline lookup yields CDR1 SGHRS and CDR2 YFSETQ. The CDR3 consists of 15 residues.

This chain joins TRBV27 and TRBJ2-2; possibly TRBD1 for D (5 bases). This CDR3 spans 16 amino acids. V was pared by 1 base and J by 6 bases, with 15 bases between. CDR1 is MNHEY and CDR2 is SMNVEV in the germline V gene (reference sequence). This CDR3 is CASSLFLGLLPGELFF. Written as DNA, the CDR3 is TGTGCCAGCAGTTTATTTCTGGGGCTTCTCCCCGGGGAGCTGTTTTTT.

This chain uses TRBV27 with TRBJ2-7, with a possible D match to TRBD2 (7 bases). Germline CDR1 and CDR2: MNHEY and SMNVEV (reference sequence). This CDR3 has 15 residues. Trimming took 8 bases from V and 2 from J, leaving 19 bases between them. The CDR3 is CASWGGTGSAYEQYF. CDR3 coding DNA: TGTGCCAGCTGGGGGGGAACAGGGTCCGCCTACGAGCAGTACTTC.

The V call is TRBV7-9, the J call TRBJ2-1; 15 bases are a match to TRBD2. The ends lost 5 bases at V and 5 bases at J; junction bases unmatched: 10. The V gene's germline CDR1 is SEHNR and CDR2 FQNEAQ (reference sequence). This CDR3 has 18 amino acids. CDR3 sequence (DNA): TGTGCCAGCAGCCTCGGACTAGCGGGAGGGCCAGGGCACAATGAGCAGTTCTTC. This encodes CASSLGLAGGPGHNEQFF.

The chain has TRBV29-1 and TRBJ1-3, with a weak D call TRBD1 (6 bases). V dropped 4 bases and J dropped 0 bases, with 19 bases sitting between them. This CDR3 is 17 amino acids long. Germline CDR1 reads SQVTM; CDR2 reads ANQGSEA. The CDR3 spells CSVVGDPTGPSGNTIYF. The CDR3 DNA sequence: TGCAGCGTTGTGGGCGACCCAACAGGGCCCTCTGGAAACACCATATATTTT.

The V call is TRBV6-5, the J call TRBJ2-1; 9 nucleotides line up with TRBD1. Trimming removed 7 bases from V and 1 base from J; junction bases left unmatched: 5. The germline CDR1 and CDR2 sequences are MNHEY and SVGAGI. The CDR3 runs 15 residues. DNA of the CDR3: TGTGCCAGCACTACACAGGGGGCATCCTACAATGAGCAGTTCTTC. Residues: CASTTQGASYNEQFF.